The 30 T cell receptor beta chains presented below share a single source sample, sequenced in a study of beta chain features in type 1 diabetes. Points from the study as a whole: Researchers report that Type 1 diabetes patients had moderately but significantly shorter TCRB CDR3s across all four CD4+ subsets.

Since all of the isolated RNA was reverse transcribed, expressed TCRB transcripts were what got sequenced. Using immunoSEQ multiplex PCR, the repertoire was profiled, and TCRdb retains in-frame clones only, with some absent. The sample carries 500,000 to 800,000 clones, over 10% recorded once. The antigens these receptors bind are not known. The source material was naive CD4+ T cells from blood. These receptors originate from a man in his thirties or forties with type 1 diabetes.

Only a few counts were recorded for this clone. The chain carries TRBV11-1 and TRBJ2-1, with unresolved D. V lost 3 bases and J lost 8, with 5 bases in between. The length of the CDR3 is 11 residues. Germline V gene sequence: CDR1 SGHAT, CDR2 FQDESV (reference sequence). The CDR3 reads CASSFQYEQFF. For the CDR3, the DNA is TGTGCCAGCAGCTTTCAGTATGAGCAGTTCTTC.

The chain has TRBV30 and TRBJ1-5; 8 positions agree with TRBD1. V lost 1 base to trimming and J lost 5 bases; unmatched junction nucleotides: 4. This CDR3 is 14 amino acids long. CDR1 and CDR2 (germline): GTSNPN, SVGIG (reference sequence). The DNA for the CDR3 is TGTGCCTGGAGTGGGACAGGGTCCTATCAGCCCCAGCATTTT. Encoded protein: CAWSGTGSYQPQHF.

This rearrangement joins TRBV4-3 to TRBJ2-3; D is unresolved. Germline V gives CDR1 LGHNA, CDR2 YSLEER. V was clipped by 4 bases and J by 4 bases, with 15 bases between them. CDR3 length equals 15 residues. The CDR3 reads CASSPTRPSSDTQYF. CDR3 DNA sequence: TGCGCCAGCAGCCCTACAAGGCCATCGTCAGATACGCAGTATTTT.

This clone was seen a few times. This rearrangement joins TRBV5-6 to TRBJ1-2; maybe TRBD1 (5 bases). Trimming left V 4 bases short and J 4 bases short, with 11 bases between. Looked up from germline, CDR1 is SGHDT and CDR2 is YYEEEE. This CDR3 is 13 amino acids long. The CDR3 loop is CASSRRQSYGYTF. The CDR3 DNA is TGTGCCAGCAGCCGAAGACAGAGCTATGGCTACACCTTC.

This clone appeared a few times. The chain is built from TRBV4-3 and TRBJ2-2; 10 nucleotides line up with TRBD1. Trimming took 0 bases from V and 4 from J; bases not matched to a gene: 8. Looked up from germline, CDR1 is LGHNA and CDR2 is YSLEER. The CDR3 is 18 amino acids. The CDR3 loop reads CASSQDRQGAMSTGELFF. DNA for the CDR3: TGCGCCAGCAGCCAAGATCGACAGGGGGCGATGAGCACCGGGGAGCTGTTTTTT.

This clone was observed a few times. The rearrangement links TRBV7-9 to TRBJ2-3, with 7 bases identical to TRBD2. Germline lookup yields CDR1 SEHNR and CDR2 FQNEAQ (reference sequence). The CDR3 extends over 16 amino acids. V gave up 5 bases and J gave up 2 bases; unmatched junction bases: 10. CDR3 DNA: TGTGCCAGCAGCCTTGGAGCGGGGAGCCCCACAGATACGCAGTATTTT. It encodes CASSLGAGSPTDTQYF.

There are a few counts of this clone. The rearrangement joins TRBV11-2 to TRBJ1-2; the D is unclear. Per the germline V gene, CDR1 is SGHAT and CDR2 is FQNNGV. Between the trimmed V and J ends, which lost 11 bases and 5 bases, there was a span of 18 bases. The CDR3 covers 13 residues. The CDR3 loop reads CAAEAPGGYGYTF. The CDR3, as DNA: TGTGCCGCCGAGGCCCCGGGTGGATATGGCTACACCTTC. Together with reference TRBV11-2 and TRBJ1-2, the CDR3 gives the full variable domain: EAGVAQSPRYKIIEKRQSVAFWCNPISGHATLYWYQQILGQGPKLLIQFQNNGVVDDSQLPKDRFSAERLKGVDSTLKIQPAKLEDSAVYLCAAEAPGGYGYTFGSGTRLTVV.

The chain combines TRBV6-5 with TRBJ2-1, with D unresolved. Germline CDR1 MNHEY, CDR2 SVGAGI. The ends were cut back, 5 bases at V and 7 bases at J, with 12 bases in the middle. The CDR3 runs 13 residues. The CDR3: CASSTPPHNEQFF. CDR3 nucleotides: TGTGCCAGCAGTACACCGCCGCATAATGAGCAGTTCTTC.

This clone was observed a handful of times. Since a much larger clone is just one base distant, this may be a read error. Other DNA sequences in this specimen translate into the identical CDR3. This chain joins TRBV2 and TRBJ2-1; D unclear. This CDR3 is 11 amino acids long. V was trimmed by 6 bases and J by 4 bases, leaving 4 bases between them. Germline V gene lookup returns CDR1 SNHLY and CDR2 FYNNEI. The CDR3 DNA sequence: TGTGCCAGCAGCTATTACAATGAGCAGTTCTTC. It translates to CASSYYNEQFF.

This clone was detected a few times. The V and J genes are TRBV7-9 and TRBJ2-2, with 11 bases matching TRBD1. After removal of 8 bases from V and 0 bases from J, the junction contained 5 bases not matched to a gene. CDR1 and CDR2 (germline): SEHNR, FQNEAQ (reference sequence). The length of the CDR3 is 16 residues. CDR3: CASGTGGSANTGELFF. The DNA for the CDR3 is TGTGCCAGCGGGACAGGGGGATCCGCGAACACCGGGGAGCTGTTTTTT.

There are a few counts of this clone. The CDR3 bases are TGTGCCAGCAGTTACCGCGGAGGGGACACCGGGGAGCTGTTTTTT. Translating it yields CASSYRGGDTGELFF. V gene TRBV27 combines with J gene TRBJ2-2; a weak D match, TRBD2 (6 bases). V lost 4 bases and J 3 bases, leaving 12 bases between the germline ends. Germline V gene data show CDR1 as MNHEY and CDR2 as SMNVEV (reference sequence). This CDR3 has 15 amino acids.

This clone has only a few counts. CDR3 amino acids: CASSPQGLEGQPQHF. Here the CDR3 DNA reads TGCGCCAGCAGCCCGCAGGGACTGGAGGGTCAGCCCCAGCATTTT. The rearrangement joins TRBV4-3 to TRBJ1-5, with D possibly TRBD1 on 5 matching bases. Germline values: CDR1 LGHNA, CDR2 YSLEER. Trimming left V 4 bases short and J 6 bases short, with 16 bases between. This CDR3 region has 15 residues.

This clone was counted only a few times. V gene TRBV6-1 combines with J gene TRBJ2-5; D not resolved. The V and J ends lost 3 bases and 2 bases respectively, with 7 bases between them. The germline V gene encodes CDR1 MNHNS and CDR2 SASEGT. This CDR3 spans 13 amino acids. The CDR3 region has the DNA TGTGCCAGCAGTGACAGGCCGCAAGAGACCCAGTACTTC. This codes for CASSDRPQETQYF.

Only a few counts were recorded for this clone. V usage is TRBV11-3 and J usage is TRBJ2-1, with 9 bases aligning to TRBD1. Losses at the gene ends were 6 bases for V and 8 bases for J; bases not matched to a gene: 11. From germline, CDR1 is SGHNT and CDR2 YENEEA. This CDR3 comprises 15 residues. CDR3 sequence: CASSHRDRVPHEQFF. DNA of the CDR3: TGTGCCAGCAGTCACCGGGACAGGGTTCCCCATGAGCAGTTCTTC.

The chain recombines TRBV7-2 with TRBJ2-1; 11 bases fit TRBD2. The CDR3 spans 19 residues. Germline V gene lookup returns CDR1 SGHTA and CDR2 FQGNSA. Germline trimming cut 5 bases from V and 10 bases from J; bases unmatched to any gene: 22. This chain's CDR3 is CASSPLNPLGLAGSWEQFF. CDR3 nucleotide sequence: TGTGCCAGCAGCCCACTCAACCCCCTCGGACTAGCGGGCTCATGGGAGCAGTTCTTC. The full variable domain, in which reference TRBV7-2 and TRBJ2-1 provide the parts outside the CDR3, is GAGVSQSPSNKVTEKGKDVELRCDPISGHTALYWYRQSLGQGLEFLIYFQGNSAPDKSGLPSDRFSAERTGGSVSTLTIQRTQQEDSAVYLCASSPLNPLGLAGSWEQFFGPGTRLTVL.

J is TRBJ2-7 and V is TRBV27, with unresolved D. The length of the CDR3 is 17 residues. The V gene lost 4 bases and the J gene lost 5 bases, with 24 bases spanning the gap. Per the germline V gene, CDR1 is MNHEY and CDR2 is SMNVEV (reference sequence). The DNA of the CDR3 is TGTGCCAGCAGTTCCCCTACGTTCGCTGGAGAGTTCCACGAGCAGTACTTC. This codes for CASSSPTFAGEFHEQYF.

This clone has more than one count but fewer than ten. The chain combines TRBV18 with TRBJ1-4, with a weak D call TRBD1 (5 bases). Germline V lookup: CDR1 KGHSH, CDR2 LQKENI. Between the trimmed V and J ends, which lost 3 bases and 0 bases, there was a span of 14 bases. The CDR3 has 17 residues. The CDR3 nucleotides read TGTGCCAGCTCACCTACGCAGGGCCTGGCAACTAATGAAAAACTGTTTTTT. Residues: CASSPTQGLATNEKLFF.

The CDR3 region is CASSKGGSSRGSYGYTF. The CDR3 nucleotides are TGTGCCAGCAGCAAAGGGGGAAGCTCCCGGGGGAGCTATGGCTACACCTTC. The chain is built from TRBV21-1 and TRBJ1-2. TRBV21-1 counts as a pseudogene. This CDR3 region has 17 residues.

In its sample, this clone was seen a few times. The rearrangement links TRBV28 to TRBJ1-5; D gene unclear. Trimming took 8 bases from V and 7 from J, leaving 15 bases between them. CDR3 length: 13 residues. The germline V gene has CDR1 MDHEN and CDR2 SYDVKM. The CDR3 sequence: CASCLATGQPQHF. The CDR3 DNA reads as TGTGCCAGCTGCTTGGCCACCGGCCAGCCCCAGCATTTT.

The CDR3 coding sequence is TGTGCCAGCAGCCAAGACAATGAGCAGTTCTTC. Amino acids: CASSQDNEQFF. This chain links TRBV11-3 with TRBJ2-1; D unclear. The CDR3 loop spans 11 amino acids. CDR1 and CDR2 from the germline V gene are SGHNT and YENEEA. The V and J ends lost 5 bases and 5 bases respectively, with 4 bases between them.

In its sample, this clone was seen a few times. The rearrangement links TRBV28 to TRBJ1-2; 7 bases are a match to TRBD1. Germline-derived CDR1 and CDR2 are MDHEN and SYDVKM. The CDR3 is 17 amino acids. V lost 5 bases, J lost 5 bases, and 17 bases stayed unmatched. CDR3 sequence reads: CASSPLFGGTDVYGYTF. In DNA, the CDR3 is TGTGCCAGCAGTCCACTCTTTGGTGGGACAGATGTTTATGGCTACACCTTC.

The chain employs TRBV27 and TRBJ2-2, with D possibly matching TRBD1 (6 bases). Looked up from germline, CDR1 is MNHEY and CDR2 is SMNVEV (reference sequence). This CDR3 region has 15 residues. V lost 2 bases and J lost 1, with 8 bases in between. CDR3 sequence (DNA): TGTGCCAGCAGTTTAAGGACAGTGAACACCGGGGAGCTGTTTTTT. Protein: CASSLRTVNTGELFF.

The rearrangement uses TRBV15 and TRBJ2-5, with 12 bases that match TRBD2. Germline-derived CDR1 and CDR2 are LNHNV and YYDKDF (reference sequence). Losses at the gene ends were 2 bases for V and 5 bases for J; bases not matched to a gene: 9. This CDR3 is 17 amino acids long. The CDR3 spells CATSRSLAGGPWETQYF. The CDR3 DNA follows: TGTGCCACCAGCAGATCCCTAGCGGGGGGGCCGTGGGAGACCCAGTACTTC.

This clone occurred once. The V and J genes are TRBV11-3 and TRBJ2-2; D is uncertain. V lost 1 base, J lost 4 bases, and 7 bases lay in between. The CDR3 contains 14 residues. Germline CDR1 SGHNT, CDR2 YENEEA. In DNA, the CDR3 is TGTGCCAGCAGCTTAGGGGTTGGCACCGGGGAGCTGTTTTTT. This codes for CASSLGVGTGELFF.

The rearrangement joins TRBV6-5 to TRBJ1-2; TRBD1 might be the D (5 bases). Germline-derived CDR1 and CDR2 are MNHEY and SVGAGI. The CDR3 loop spans 15 amino acids. V was pared by 4 bases and J by 4 bases, with 16 bases between. CDR3 DNA sequence: TGTGCCAGCAGTTCCGGAGGGTCCGGGGCCTATGGCTACACCTTC. Residues: CASSSGGSGAYGYTF.

This clone was observed a few times. The same CDR3 arises from other DNA sequences in this sample as well. The chain is built from TRBV5-1 and TRBJ2-1; the D is unclear. Deletions cut 0 bases from V and 3 bases from J, with 7 bases between. The CDR3 contains 14 residues. The germline V gene encodes CDR1 SGHRS and CDR2 YFSETQ. The CDR3 sequence: CASSLDGVYNEQFF. CDR3 sequence (DNA): TGCGCCAGCAGCTTGGATGGGGTCTACAATGAGCAGTTCTTC.

Only a few counts were recorded for this clone. The final CDR3 position lacks the conserved phenylalanine or tryptophan, pointing to a likely read error. Because the CDR3's place on the DNA is in doubt, the DNA is left out and the CDR3 is given as listed by TCRdb. This rearrangement joins TRBV2 to TRBJ2-7. From its first to its last residue, the CDR3 has 14 amino acids. The germline gives CDR1 SNHLY, CDR2 FYNNEI. This CDR3 reads CASSEARTGTPFAS.

This clone turned up a few times. This sequence joins TRBV7-9 and TRBJ2-2, with D possibly matching TRBD1 (6 bases). With 2 bases removed from V and 0 bases from J, the gap between germline ends came to 10 bases. The germline gives CDR1 SEHNR, CDR2 FQNEAQ (reference sequence). This CDR3 spans 16 amino acids. This CDR3 is CASSLLGGTNTGELFF. In DNA, the CDR3 is TGTGCCAGCAGCTTATTAGGGGGTACGAACACCGGGGAGCTGTTTTTT.

This clone was counted only a few times. The rearrangement uses TRBV7-2 and TRBJ1-2; D is unclear. The length of the CDR3 is 14 residues. With 1 base removed from V and 9 bases from J, the gap between germline ends came to 15 bases. In germline, CDR1 is SGHTA, CDR2 FQGNSA. DNA for the CDR3: TGTGCCAGCAGCTTAGAAGGCCTCGTCTCGAGCTACACCTTC. This codes for CASSLEGLVSSYTF.

This chain connects TRBV5-1 to TRBJ1-2; D uncertain. The germline V gene encodes CDR1 SGHRS and CDR2 YFSETQ. The CDR3 spans 14 residues. Between the trimmed V and J ends, which lost 7 bases and 2 bases, there was a span of 15 bases. The CDR3 DNA is TGCGCCAGCTCCCCGTCGGACGGCAACTATGGCTACACCTTC. It is translated as CASSPSDGNYGYTF.